This TCR beta chain was recorded in a study of blood T cells in healthy people across ages. In the study overall: Per two T cells, about one barcoded beta molecule was captured through template switching.

Sample donors were healthy Caucasian individuals that came from Russia, aged roughly 6 to 95. Isolation yielded PBMCs, at least 6.5 million per sample, in every case. Through a sample-barcoded 5' primer and a J-beta primer mix, a second PCR was run for roughly 6 to 11 cycles. TCRdb re-called the 5' RACE reads through MiXCR, storing one row per CDR3 protein. The sample contains about 1.1 million distinct CDR3 sequences, under 40% of which appear only once. Between the trimmed V and J ends, which lost 3 bases and 6 bases, there was a span of 11 bases. The CDR3 length is 13 residues. Germline V lookup: CDR1 ENHRY, CDR2 SYGVKD. This clonotype has a handful of counts.

Material: blood. The TCR comes from a man aged 18 to 29 in good health. The J gene is TRBJ1-2, the V gene TRBV10-3, with D perhaps TRBD1 (6 bases). The CDR3 region has the DNA TGTGCCATCAGTGACAGGGGTGAAAATGGCTACACCTTC. Amino acid sequence: CAISDRGENGYTF.